This TCR beta chain was documented in a study of cytomegalovirus exposure and HLA in healthy donors. Study-level results: A highly shared variant cluster was judged a likely technical artifact.

As concerns this clone: Its antigen is not known.

The PCR used 60 Vbeta and 13 Jbeta primers. The repertoire was sequenced with immunoSEQ multiplex PCR; TCRdb's copy has only in-frame clones and lacks some. In the table there are some 150,000 clones, 79% of which are singletons. Material: PBMCs. The sequence was obtained from a male donor in good health and CMV-seronegative.

CDR3 residues: CASSPPSGAADTQYF. The CDR3 nucleotides are TGTGCCAGCTCACCACCGTCAGGGGCGGCAGATACGCAGTATTTT. The V call is TRBV18, the J call TRBJ2-3; D possibly corresponds to TRBD1 (6 bases). There are 15 residues in the CDR3. Germline-derived CDR1 and CDR2 are KGHSH and LQKENI. V lost 0 bases and J lost 4, with 11 bases in between.